Listed here are 3 T cell receptor beta chains from one sample, sequenced in a study of T cell responses to AZD1222 COVID-19 vaccine. Repertoires were generated with immunoSEQ multiplex PCR, while TCRdb's copy carries only in-frame clones and drops some. The sample lists roughly 150,000 clones, about 91% occurring once. The specimen was peripheral blood, collected on day 0 of AZD1222 vaccination. These receptors were collected from an adult in good health.

The chain joins TRBV11-1 to TRBJ1-5; D possibly corresponds to TRBD1 (5 bases). Trimming stripped 5 bases from V and 4 bases from J, with 9 bases between. Germline V gene data show CDR1 as SGHAT and CDR2 as FQDESV (reference sequence). The CDR3 contains 13 residues. The CDR3 loop reads CASSRDGNQPQHF. The CDR3 DNA reads TGTGCCAGCAGCCGGGACGGGAATCAGCCCCAGCATTTT.

This clone has only a few counts. The chain recombines TRBV6-6 with TRBJ1-3; 7 nucleotides align to TRBD1. There are 13 residues in the CDR3. V was clipped by 6 bases and J by 2 bases; unmatched bases: 1. The germline V gene encodes CDR1 MNHNY and CDR2 SVGAGI (reference sequence). CDR3 in DNA: TGTGCCAGCAGCGGGACAGCTGGAAACACCATATATTTT. Protein: CASSGTAGNTIYF.

This chain joins TRBV7-3 and TRBJ1-1; D is unresolved. Per the germline V gene, CDR1 is SGHTA and CDR2 is FQGTGA. The germline V and J ends were trimmed by 1 base and 1 base, with 10 bases remaining between them. This CDR3 has 15 amino acids. The CDR3 DNA reads as TGTGCCAGCAGCTTAAAGGGAGGATCGAACACTGAAGCTTTCTTT. Translating gives CASSLKGGSNTEAFF. Drawing the rest from reference TRBV7-3 and TRBJ1-1, the complete variable domain is GAGVSQTPSNKVTEKGKYVELRCDPISGHTALYWYRQSLGQGPEFLIYFQGTGAADDSGLPNDRFFAVRPEGSVSTLKIQRTERGDSAVYLCASSLKGGSNTEAFFGQGTRLTVV.